The following is a T cell receptor beta chain sequence with its context. Germline values: CDR1 SEHNR, CDR2 FQNEAQ (reference sequence). The V and J ends lost 8 bases and 7 bases, in that order; junction bases with no gene match: 8. The CDR3 consists of 13 residues. This record comes from a study of blood T cell repertoires in COVID-19. Study context: T cells, B-cell-depleted T cells, or PBMCs supplied cDNA or gDNA.

Authors' data handling: Reference gene primer amplification gave nucleated cell count estimates. Only in-frame clones appear in the TCRdb table, and some are missing; sequencing was by immunoSEQ multiplex PCR. The V and J calls and clone size are taken from that table; D and trimming were inferred from the DNA. The table lists around 340,000 clones, around four fifths of them singletons. The clonotype was recovered from a man younger than 45 with active or convalescent COVID-19. The source material was peripheral blood. This chain links TRBV7-9 with TRBJ1-5; the match to TRBD1 covers 7 bases. In nucleotides, the CDR3 is TGTGCCAGCGGGGCAGGGGGAAACCAGCCCCAGCATTTT. Its protein product is CASGAGGNQPQHF.